The 27 T cell receptor beta chains below come from one sample, sequenced in a study of CD8+CD57+ T cells in acquired aplastic anemia. Genomic DNA, serving as template, underwent TCR beta VDJ and CDR3 profiling. TCRdb independently ran MiXCR on the reads; one entry per CDR3 protein. The data contain some 150,000 distinct CDR3 sequences, about two thirds of them singletons. The sequenced patients had an expansion of CD8+CD57+ cells seen by flow cytometry. Sequenced material: sorted CD4+, CD8+, or CD8+CD57+ T cells (not recorded which) from PBMCs. These receptors were taken from a human donor with aplastic anemia.

There are a few counts of this clonotype. The chain carries TRBV2 and TRBJ2-7; 7 nucleotides agree with TRBD1. Germline V lookup: CDR1 SNHLY, CDR2 FYNNEI. J lost 1 base, V lost 7 bases, and 10 bases had no gene match. The CDR3 runs 15 residues. The CDR3 protein is CASKYRDSPSYEQYF. The CDR3, as DNA: TGTGCCAGCAAGTACCGGGACAGCCCATCCTACGAGCAGTACTTC. Using reference TRBV2 and TRBJ2-7 for the parts outside the CDR3, the full variable domain is EPEVTQTPSHQVTQMGQEVILRCVPISNHLYFYWYRQILGQKVEFLVSFYNNEISEKSEIFDDQFSVERPDGSNFTLKIRSTKLEDSAMYFCASKYRDSPSYEQYFGPGTRLTVT.

This clonotype was recorded once. The V and J genes are TRBV2 and TRBJ2-1, with 7 bases lining up with TRBD2. Germline V CDR1 and CDR2: SNHLY, FYNNEI. The V gene end was trimmed by 6 bases and the J gene end by 5 bases; junction bases not matched to a gene: 10. The CDR3 consists of 15 residues. In nucleotides, the CDR3 is TGTGCCAGCAGCTTATGGGGGGGTAGTGACAATGAGCAGTTCTTC. Translated, it gives CASSLWGGSDNEQFF.

This chain uses TRBV12-3 or TRBV12-4 with TRBJ2-7; 13 nucleotides line up with TRBD2. V shed 6 bases and J 7 bases; nucleotides not matched to a gene: 9. There are 15 residues in the CDR3. This CDR3 reads CASRRTSGRSGEQYF. The CDR3 region has the DNA TGTGCCAGCAGACGGACTAGCGGGAGATCGGGTGAGCAGTACTTC.

There are many counts of this clonotype. The chain carries TRBV7-8 and TRBJ1-2; unclear D gene. Trimming stripped 0 bases from V and 2 bases from J, with 7 bases between. Germline loops: CDR1 SGHVS, CDR2 FQNEAQ. The CDR3 extends over 14 amino acids. The CDR3 is CASSLATGNYGYTF. As DNA, the CDR3 is TGTGCCAGCAGCTTAGCGACGGGGAACTATGGCTACACCTTC.

V is TRBV10-3 and J is TRBJ1-2; TRBD1 matches 7 bases. The CDR3 loop spans 14 amino acids. After removal of 5 bases from V and 4 bases from J, the junction contained 7 bases not matched to a gene. Germline values: CDR1 ENHRY, CDR2 SYGVKD. In nucleotides, the CDR3 is TGTGCCATCAGTCCGGGGACAGCCTCCTATGGCTACACCTTC. It yields the protein CAISPGTASYGYTF.

This sequence joins TRBV19 and TRBJ1-6, with TRBD1 matching over 7 bases. CDR1 is LNHDA and CDR2 is SQIVND in the germline V gene (reference sequence). The CDR3 extends over 13 amino acids. V gave up 7 bases and J gave up 10 bases; unmatched junction bases: 7. The CDR3 reads CASTTTGDSPLHF. In nucleotides, the CDR3 is TGTGCCAGTACCACTACAGGGGACTCACCCCTCCACTTT.

The rearrangement joins TRBV12-3 or TRBV12-4 to TRBJ2-1, with TRBD2 matching over 13 bases. The trim removed 4 bases at V and 4 bases at J, leaving 7 bases unmatched. The CDR3 covers 17 residues. The CDR3 sequence: CASSYGTSGIRYNEQFF. Written as DNA, the CDR3 is TGTGCCAGCAGTTATGGGACTAGCGGGATCCGATACAATGAGCAGTTCTTC.

This clonotype showed up just a few times. The junction differs from germline at one of its ends, possibly a read error. The chain combines TRBV9 with TRBJ2-5; D remains ambiguous. Germline values: CDR1 SGDLS, CDR2 YYNGEE. This CDR3 comprises 13 residues. CDR3 sequence: CASSVLDQEAQYF. The CDR3 coding sequence is TGTGCCAGCAGCGTATTAGATCAAGAGGCCCAGTACTTC.

The CDR3 DNA reads TGCGCCAGCAGCTTGGCCCGGACAGGGGTCACCGGGGAGCTGTTTTTT. Its translation is CASSLARTGVTGELFF. The V and J genes are TRBV5-1 and TRBJ2-2, with TRBD1 identical over 9 bases. V shed 0 bases and J 4 bases; nucleotides not matched to a gene: 4. In germline, CDR1 is SGHRS, CDR2 YFSETQ. The CDR3 totals 16 residues. Looking up the rest from reference TRBV5-1 and TRBJ2-2 gives the full variable domain: KAGVTQTPRYLIKTRGQQVTLSCSPISGHRSVSWYQQTPGQGLQFLFEYFSETQRNKGNFPGRFSGRQFSNSRSEMNVSTLELGDSALYLCASSLARTGVTGELFFGEGSRLTVL.

This clonotype was counted once. The gene calls are TRBV7-3 and TRBJ2-5; D possibly corresponds to TRBD1 (6 bases). The V gene's germline CDR1 is SGHTA and CDR2 FQGTGA. With 5 bases removed from V and 5 bases from J, the gap between germline ends came to 18 bases. The CDR3 has 15 residues. CDR3 sequence: CASSPHSGGAETQYF. The DNA of the CDR3 is TGTGCCAGCAGCCCGCATTCTGGGGGCGCCGAGACCCAGTACTTC.

This chain connects TRBV24-1 to TRBJ1-5; D gene ambiguous. This CDR3 has 16 amino acids. Deletions cut 3 bases from V and 0 bases from J, with 11 bases between. Germline V gives CDR1 KGHDR, CDR2 SFDVKD. The chain's CDR3 is CATSDPGDYSNQPQHF. In DNA, the CDR3 is TGTGCCACCAGTGATCCGGGAGACTATAGCAATCAGCCCCAGCATTTT.

For this clonotype: One junction end does not reproduce the germline sequence, and a read error may be involved. V usage is TRBV5-1 and J usage is TRBJ1-5; tentatively, D is TRBD1 (6 bases). The CDR3 length is 14 residues. In germline, CDR1 is SGHRS, CDR2 YFSETQ. CDR3 in amino acids: CASGEGVADQPQHF. As DNA, the CDR3 is TGTGCCAGCGGGGAGGGGGTCGCGGATCAGCCCCAGCATTTT.

This rearrangement joins TRBV9 to TRBJ1-2; D not certain. Germline assignment: CDR1 SGDLS and CDR2 YYNGEE. The CDR3 is 11 amino acids. Between the trimmed V and J ends, which lost 1 base and 8 bases, there was a span of 6 bases. The CDR3 region is CASSVRPGYTF. DNA of the CDR3: TGTGCCAGCAGCGTACGCCCGGGCTACACCTTC.

V gene TRBV19 combines with J gene TRBJ1-5, with a weak D call TRBD1 (6 bases). The CDR3 runs 15 residues. V shed 1 base and J shed 4 bases, with 11 bases lying between them. From germline, CDR1 is LNHDA and CDR2 SQIVND (reference sequence). The chain's CDR3 is CASSIGGTRNQPQHF. The CDR3 nucleotides are TGTGCCAGTAGTATAGGCGGGACACGTAATCAGCCCCAGCATTTT.

For the CDR3, the DNA is TGTGCCAGCCTACAGCGGGGGGGCGGTCCGAACACCGGGGAGCTGTTTTTT. As protein: CASLQRGGGPNTGELFF. The V and J genes are TRBV2 and TRBJ2-2; 10 bases line up with TRBD2. CDR1 SNHLY and CDR2 FYNNEI come from the germline V gene. J gave up 0 bases and V 8 bases, and 9 bases lay outside the gene matches. The CDR3 totals 17 residues.

V is TRBV9 and J is TRBJ1-6; D is possibly TRBD1 (5 bases). CDR1 is SGDLS and CDR2 is YYNGEE in the germline V gene. The V gene lost 0 bases and the J gene lost 7 bases, with 5 bases spanning the gap. This CDR3 has 13 residues. The CDR3: CASSVEGNSPLHF. CDR3 nucleotide sequence: TGTGCCAGCAGCGTAGAGGGGAATTCACCCCTCCACTTT.

This chain connects TRBV10-3 to TRBJ1-2; TRBD1 might be the D (5 bases). The CDR3 is made up of 12 amino acids. Trimming stripped 8 bases from V and 8 bases from J, with 15 bases between. The germline CDR1 and CDR2 sequences are ENHRY and SYGVKD. In DNA form, the CDR3 reads TGTGCCATCCTGATCGAGGGACTCGGCTACACCTTC. It yields the protein CAILIEGLGYTF.

The chain is built from TRBV7-2 and TRBJ2-7; 11 bases fit TRBD2. CDR1 is SGHTA and CDR2 is FQGNSA in the germline V gene. The CDR3 is 15 residues long. V shed 3 bases and J 3 bases; nucleotides not matched to a gene: 4. In nucleotides, the CDR3 is TGTGCCAGCAGCTTCCAGGGACTAGCGGACTACGAGCAGTACTTC. It encodes CASSFQGLADYEQYF.

The V gene is TRBV6-6, the J gene TRBJ2-3; D is uncertain. This CDR3 contains 15 residues. V gave up 5 bases and J gave up 3 bases, with 15 bases separating them. Germline CDR1 MNHNY, CDR2 SVGAGI (reference sequence). The CDR3 here is CASSPLDETTDTQYF. Here the CDR3 DNA reads TGTGCCAGCAGTCCTCTCGACGAAACGACAGATACGCAGTATTTT.

The rearrangement uses TRBV7-6 and TRBJ2-3; 7 positions agree with TRBD1. The CDR3 runs to 14 residues. Trimming removed 5 bases from V and 8 bases from J; junction bases left unmatched: 10. Germline loops: CDR1 SGHVS, CDR2 FNYEAQ. The CDR3 nucleotides read TGTGCCAGCAGCCCCGACAGGGCTAAGGTTACGCAGTATTTT. Translation gives CASSPDRAKVTQYF.

This chain links TRBV7-9 with TRBJ1-2; TRBD1 aligns across 9 bases. Germline CDR1 SEHNR, CDR2 FQNEAQ (reference sequence). V lost 3 bases and J lost 7; bases outside the gene matches: 6. The CDR3 contains 14 residues. The CDR3 loop is CASSLDTGGGGYTF. The CDR3 nucleotides are TGTGCCAGCAGCTTGGACACAGGGGGCGGTGGCTACACCTTC.

V and J are TRBV19 and TRBJ1-1, with 10 bases identical to TRBD1. Germline V gene sequence: CDR1 LNHDA, CDR2 SQIVND (reference sequence). The CDR3 sequence is 15 residues long. Losses at the gene ends were 7 bases for V and 5 bases for J; bases not matched to a gene: 10. The CDR3, as DNA: TGTGCCAGTACTTTGGGAGGGACAGGGGTTACTGAAGCTTTCTTT. It codes for CASTLGGTGVTEAFF.

The chain links TRBV9 to TRBJ2-7, with 8 bases lining up with TRBD2. After removal of 4 bases from V and 5 bases from J, the junction contained 11 bases not matched to a gene. This CDR3 is 15 amino acids long. Per germline, CDR1 SGDLS and CDR2 YYNGEE. CDR3 bases: TGTGCCAGCAGCCAAGGGCAGCGGGGGAGGCACGAGCAGTACTTC. Amino acids: CASSQGQRGRHEQYF. The variable domain in full, completed from reference TRBV9 and TRBJ2-7, reads DSGVTQTPKHLITATGQRVTLRCSPRSGDLSVYWYQQSLDQGLQFLIQYYNGEERAKGNILERFSAQQFPDLHSELNLSSLELGDSALYFCASSQGQRGRHEQYFGPGTRLTVT.

This chain links TRBV19 with TRBJ2-1; D unclear. Germline CDR1 is LNHDA and CDR2 is SQIVND (reference sequence). Trimming took off 6 bases at V and 10 bases at J, with 22 bases between the two ends. The CDR3 runs to 15 residues. The CDR3 DNA follows: TGTGCCAGTAGCGTCTATAAGAACATCTCCTACGAGCAGTTCTTC. Translation gives CASSVYKNISYEQFF. Using reference TRBV19 and TRBJ2-1 for the parts outside the CDR3, the full variable domain is DGGITQSPKYLFRKEGQNVTLSCEQNLNHDAMYWYRQDPGQGLRLIYYSQIVNDFQKGDIAEGYSVSREKKESFPLTVTSAQKNPTAFYLCASSVYKNISYEQFFGPGTRLTVL.

The gene calls are TRBV9 and TRBJ2-5; 8 bases agree with TRBD2. Looked up from germline, CDR1 is SGDLS and CDR2 is YYNGEE. V lost 0 bases and J lost 5; bases outside the gene matches: 9. This CDR3 has 16 residues. Written as DNA, the CDR3 is TGTGCCAGCAGCGTAGTGGACGGGGGGGCTTCGGAGACCCAGTACTTC. Protein sequence: CASSVVDGGASETQYF.

The rearrangement joins TRBV20-1 to TRBJ1-6, with D uncertain. There are 15 residues in the CDR3. CDR1 is DFQATT, CDR2 SNEGSKA, per germline (reference sequence). Trimming pared 1 base from V and 5 bases from J, leaving 12 bases between. Written as DNA, the CDR3 is TGCAGTGCTAGAGTACAGAGACCTGATAATTCACCCCTCCACTTT. It encodes CSARVQRPDNSPLHF.

The CDR3 reads CASSVLAGISSPGELFF. DNA for the CDR3: TGTGCCAGCAGTGTACTAGCGGGGATTTCTTCACCCGGGGAGCTGTTTTTT. V usage is TRBV12-3 or TRBV12-4 and J usage is TRBJ2-2, with 10 nucleotides matching TRBD2. The CDR3 loop spans 17 amino acids. The V and J ends lost 5 bases and 6 bases, in that order; junction bases with no gene match: 12.